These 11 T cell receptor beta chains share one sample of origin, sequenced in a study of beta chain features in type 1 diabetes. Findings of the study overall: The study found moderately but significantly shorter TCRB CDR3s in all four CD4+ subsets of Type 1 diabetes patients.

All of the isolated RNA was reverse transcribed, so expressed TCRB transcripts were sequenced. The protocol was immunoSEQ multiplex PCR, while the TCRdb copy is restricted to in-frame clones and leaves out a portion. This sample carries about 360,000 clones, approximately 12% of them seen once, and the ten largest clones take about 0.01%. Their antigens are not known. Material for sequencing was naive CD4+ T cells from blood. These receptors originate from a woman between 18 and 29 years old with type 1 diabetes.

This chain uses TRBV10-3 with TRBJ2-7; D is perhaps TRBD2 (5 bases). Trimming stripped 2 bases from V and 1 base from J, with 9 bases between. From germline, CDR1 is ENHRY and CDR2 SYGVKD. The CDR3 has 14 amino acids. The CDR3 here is CAISELAGSYEQYF. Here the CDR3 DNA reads TGTGCCATCAGTGAGCTAGCCGGTTCCTACGAGCAGTACTTC.

The CDR3 region has the DNA TGTGCCAGCAGCGGACTAGCGGGGCCCACAGATACGCAGTATTTT. Translated, it gives CASSGLAGPTDTQYF. The rearrangement uses TRBV5-6 and TRBJ2-3, with 12 bases matching TRBD2. Germline CDR1 and CDR2: SGHDT and YYEEEE. This CDR3 is built from 15 residues. Trimming took 4 bases from V and 2 from J; bases not matched to a gene: 2.

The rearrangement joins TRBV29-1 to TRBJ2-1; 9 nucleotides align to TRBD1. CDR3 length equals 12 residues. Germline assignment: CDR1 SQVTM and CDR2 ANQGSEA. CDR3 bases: TGCGGAAATACAGGGGGCGCTCGTGAGCAGTTCTTC. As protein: CGNTGGAREQFF.

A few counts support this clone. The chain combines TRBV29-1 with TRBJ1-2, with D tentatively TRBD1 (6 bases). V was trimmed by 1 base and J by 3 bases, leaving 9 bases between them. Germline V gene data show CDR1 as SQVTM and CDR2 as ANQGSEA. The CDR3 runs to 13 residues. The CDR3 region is CSVEAYRDYGYTF. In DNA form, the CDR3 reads TGCAGCGTTGAAGCCTACAGGGACTATGGCTACACCTTC.

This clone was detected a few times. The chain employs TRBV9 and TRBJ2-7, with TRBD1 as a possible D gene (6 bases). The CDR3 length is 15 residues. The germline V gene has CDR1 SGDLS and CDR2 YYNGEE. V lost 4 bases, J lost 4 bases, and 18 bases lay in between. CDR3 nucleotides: TGTGCCAGCAGCCCCCCACTGGGACAAACTTACGAGCAGTACTTC. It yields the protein CASSPPLGQTYEQYF.

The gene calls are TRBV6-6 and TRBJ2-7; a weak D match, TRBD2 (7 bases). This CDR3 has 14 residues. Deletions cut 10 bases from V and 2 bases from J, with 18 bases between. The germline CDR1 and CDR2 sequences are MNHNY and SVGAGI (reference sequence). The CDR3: CATTERGATYEQYF. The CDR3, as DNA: TGTGCCACCACGGAACGGGGGGCCACCTACGAGCAGTACTTC.

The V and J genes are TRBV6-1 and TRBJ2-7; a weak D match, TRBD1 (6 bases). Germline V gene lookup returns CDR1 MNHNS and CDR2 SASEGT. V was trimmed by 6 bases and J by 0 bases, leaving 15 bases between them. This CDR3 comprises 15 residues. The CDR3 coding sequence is TGTGCCAGCAGCCCCGACAGGTTCAGCTCCTACGAGCAGTACTTC. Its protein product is CASSPDRFSSYEQYF.

The DNA for the CDR3 is TGTGCCAGCAGCGCCGCAGGGGGCGCGACGGACACTGAAGCTTTCTTT. This encodes CASSAAGGATDTEAFF. The chain employs TRBV11-3 and TRBJ1-1; TRBD1 matches at 8 bases. Per germline, CDR1 SGHNT and CDR2 YENEEA. V shed 5 bases and J 3 bases; nucleotides not matched to a gene: 11. The length of the CDR3 is 16 residues.

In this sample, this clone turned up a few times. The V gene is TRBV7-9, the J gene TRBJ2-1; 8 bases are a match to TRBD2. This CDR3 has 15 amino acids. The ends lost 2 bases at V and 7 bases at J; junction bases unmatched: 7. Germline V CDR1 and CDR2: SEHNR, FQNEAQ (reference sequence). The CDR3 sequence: CASSLSGGGGNEQFF. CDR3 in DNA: TGTGCCAGCAGCTTAAGCGGGGGCGGGGGAAATGAGCAGTTCTTC.

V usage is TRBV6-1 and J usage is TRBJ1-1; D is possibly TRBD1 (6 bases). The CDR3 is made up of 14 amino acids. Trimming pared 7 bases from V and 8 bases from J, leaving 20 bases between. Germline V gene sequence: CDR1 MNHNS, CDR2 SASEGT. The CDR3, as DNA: TGTGCCAGCACCCCGTTAGAGGGGGGGGTGGAAGCTTTCTTT. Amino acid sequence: CASTPLEGGVEAFF.

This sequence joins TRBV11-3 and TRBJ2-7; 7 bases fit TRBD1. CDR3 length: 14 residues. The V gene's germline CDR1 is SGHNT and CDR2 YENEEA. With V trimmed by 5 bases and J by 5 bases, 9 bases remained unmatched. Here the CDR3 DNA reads TGTGCCAGCAGCAACCGGGACAGTAGCGACGAGCAGTACTTC. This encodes CASSNRDSSDEQYF. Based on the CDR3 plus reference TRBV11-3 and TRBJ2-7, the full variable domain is EAGVVQSPRYKIIEKKQPVAFWCNPISGHNTLYWYLQNLGQGPELLIRYENEEAVDDSQLPKDRFSAERLKGVDSTLKIQPAELGDSAVYLCASSNRDSSDEQYFGPGTRLTVT.